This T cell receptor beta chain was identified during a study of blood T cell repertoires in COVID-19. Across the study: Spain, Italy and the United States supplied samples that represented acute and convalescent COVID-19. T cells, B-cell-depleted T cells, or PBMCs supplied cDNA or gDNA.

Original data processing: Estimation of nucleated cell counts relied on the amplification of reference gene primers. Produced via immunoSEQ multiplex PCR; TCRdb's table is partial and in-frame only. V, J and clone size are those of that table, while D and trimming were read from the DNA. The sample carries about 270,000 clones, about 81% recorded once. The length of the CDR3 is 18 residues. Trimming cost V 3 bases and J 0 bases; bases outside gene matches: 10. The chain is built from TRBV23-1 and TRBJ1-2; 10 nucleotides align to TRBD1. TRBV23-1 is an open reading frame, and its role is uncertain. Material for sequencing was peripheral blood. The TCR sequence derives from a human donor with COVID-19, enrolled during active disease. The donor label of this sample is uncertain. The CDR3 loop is CASSHPRDRGHSNYGYTF. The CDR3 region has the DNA TGCGCCAGCAGTCATCCCCGGGACAGGGGACATTCTAACTATGGCTACACCTTC.